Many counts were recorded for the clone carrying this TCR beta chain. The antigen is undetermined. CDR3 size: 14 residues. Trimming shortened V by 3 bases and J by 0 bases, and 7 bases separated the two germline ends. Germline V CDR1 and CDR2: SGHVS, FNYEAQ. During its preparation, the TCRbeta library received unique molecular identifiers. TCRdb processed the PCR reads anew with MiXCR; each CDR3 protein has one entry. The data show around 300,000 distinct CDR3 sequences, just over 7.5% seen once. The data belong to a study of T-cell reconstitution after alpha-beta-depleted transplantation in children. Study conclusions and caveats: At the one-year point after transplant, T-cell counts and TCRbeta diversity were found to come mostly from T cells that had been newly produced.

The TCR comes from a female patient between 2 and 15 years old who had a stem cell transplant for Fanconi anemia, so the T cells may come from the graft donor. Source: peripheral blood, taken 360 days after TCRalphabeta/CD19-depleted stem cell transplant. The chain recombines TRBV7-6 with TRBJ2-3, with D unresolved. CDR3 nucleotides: TGTGCCAGCAGCTTTAAGTTAAGCACAGATACGCAGTATTTT. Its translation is CASSFKLSTDTQYF.